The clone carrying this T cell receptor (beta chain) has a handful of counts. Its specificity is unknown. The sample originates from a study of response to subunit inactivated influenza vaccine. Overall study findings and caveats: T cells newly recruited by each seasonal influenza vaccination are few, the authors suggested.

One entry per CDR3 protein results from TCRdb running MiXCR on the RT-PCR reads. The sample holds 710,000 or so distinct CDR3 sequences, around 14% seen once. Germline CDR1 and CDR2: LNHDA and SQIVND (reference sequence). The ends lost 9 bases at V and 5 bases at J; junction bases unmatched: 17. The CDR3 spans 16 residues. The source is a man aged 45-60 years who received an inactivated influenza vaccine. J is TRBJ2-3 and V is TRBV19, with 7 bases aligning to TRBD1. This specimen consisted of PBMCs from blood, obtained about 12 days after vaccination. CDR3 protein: CASKPFGDSSGDTQYF. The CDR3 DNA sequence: TGTGCCAGCAAACCCTTCGGGGACAGCTCTGGAGATACGCAGTATTTT.